The sequence of this TCR beta chain was determined in a study of blood T cell repertoires in COVID-19. The wider study: T cells, B-cell-depleted T cells, or PBMCs provided the cDNA or gDNA that served as material.

Only in-frame clones appear in the TCRdb table, and some are missing; sequencing was by immunoSEQ multiplex PCR. The sample shows about 370,000 clones, around nine tenths of them seen only once. Two negative PCRs, clearance, or symptom resolution characterized the recovered Cohort 3 donors. This CDR3 has 20 amino acids. The sequence was collected from a woman in her 30s who had recovered from COVID-19. The chain employs TRBV12-2 and TRBJ1-1; TRBD1, the table's D call, was not compared with the DNA. TRBV12-2 is a pseudogene segment. The sample comprised PBMCs or T cells enriched from blood (not recorded which). The CDR3 DNA reads TGTGCAAGTCGCTTAGCGCTACGGGGGCAGGGGGCGCAGGGGAACACTGAAGCTTTCTTT. Residues: CASRLALRGQGAQGNTEAFF.